This TCR beta chain was sequenced for a study of cytomegalovirus exposure and HLA in healthy donors. PCR amplification relied on 60 Vbeta primers (plus 13 Jbeta primers). Measured with immunoSEQ multiplex PCR; TCRdb has only the in-frame clones, and not every one. The data hold approximately 140,000 clones, with 75% to 80% observed a single time. CDR1 is DFQATT and CDR2 is SNEGSKA in the germline V gene (reference sequence). The ends were cut back, 6 bases at V and 9 bases at J, with 14 bases in the middle. This CDR3 is 11 amino acids long. This clonotype was sampled from a woman aged 60-70 years in good health and CMV-seronegative. Sequencing input: PBMCs. V is TRBV20-1 and J is TRBJ1-2; D gene unclear. The CDR3 bases are TGCAGTGCGCCTTTAGAGGTTAGCTACACCTTC. Translated: CSAPLEVSYTF.